This T cell receptor (beta chain) was documented in a study of T cells in narcolepsy (dated by TCRdb to 2016 to 2018). Describing the broader study: Healthy control donors were enrolled in the study alongside patients who had narcolepsy type 1 or type 2 (NT1, NT2). To look for autoreactive T cells in narcolepsy patients that target self-antigens of hypocretin neurons (hypocretin, TRIB2), the study used TCR Vbeta sequencing to follow clonotypes in blood and CSF. Study-wide conclusions, independent of this receptor: Plots that compared CSF and blood CD4+ T cell clonotypes from the same patient highlighted HCRT-specific and TRIB2-specific autoreactive clonotypes. According to the report, autoreactive clonotypes were detected serially in the blood of the same patients and of different patients, but not in healthy controls. Patients and controls had comparable numbers of sequenced blood memory CD4+ clonotypes, averaging about 37,000 and 33,000, respectively. No sequences matching autoreactive T cell clones were present in some of the blood memory CD4+ repertoires from patients and controls.

CDR1 and CDR2, per the germline V gene, are SGHRS and YFSETQ. Cut back by 0 bases and 16 bases, the V and J ends lie 17 bases apart. The CDR3 holds 13 amino acids from the cysteine to the phenylalanine. Only CDR3 DNA is held: 39 bases, read in frame from base 1. About this clone itself: Its specific antigen is unknown. It has no much larger one-base neighbor in the sample; base qualities were not kept.

The protocol used for the library was the immunoSEQ multiplex PCR assay. The table comes from immuneACCESS by way of TCRdb, which keeps in-frame sequences with V and J called. Part of the clones is missing from these tables; in studies checked, under half for an unresolved V gene and the rest for unknown reasons. Here the sample has about 35,000 clones; approximately 80% occur a single time. Approximately 2.2% of the sample goes to the ten largest clones. Memory CD4+ T cells were sorted ex vivo from peripheral blood of narcolepsy patients and healthy controls for TCR Vbeta sequencing. The sequencing input was memory (CD45RA-) CD4+ T cells from blood. The sample's cell subset or site, from its label and the paper: memory T cells sorted ex vivo from peripheral blood. Here the chain combines TRBV5-1 and TRBJ2-1; the D gene is perhaps TRBD2, on 7 matching bases. The receptor was derived from a human donor in good health. Read as DNA, the sequence is TGCGCCAGCAGCTTGGACGGCGGGGGCCTCCTTTTCTTC. This translates into CASSLDGGGLLFF.